There are a few counts of the clone carrying this T cell receptor (beta chain). There are 16 residues in the CDR3. The ends lost 0 bases at V and 6 bases at J; junction bases unmatched: 8. Germline V gives CDR1 SGHNT, CDR2 YYREEE (reference sequence). This entry belongs to a study of blood T cell repertoires in COVID-19. Original methodology: Reference gene primer amplification gave nucleated cell count estimates. TCRdb's table, derived via immunoSEQ multiplex PCR, lists solely in-frame clones and lacks some. V and J calls and clone size are those listed in that table; D and trimming were worked out from the DNA. The table lists about 44,000 clones, 75% to 90% of them singletons.

The TCR was taken from a human donor in a cohort sampled during active COVID-19. Sequences were obtained from peripheral blood. The V call is TRBV5-4, the J call TRBJ2-3, with 9 nucleotides matching TRBD1. The CDR3 sequence is CASSLETGGSKDTQYF. In DNA form, the CDR3 reads TGTGCCAGCAGCTTGGAGACAGGGGGGTCAAAGGATACGCAGTATTTT.